Following are 25 T cell receptor beta chains from one sample sequenced in a study of Ad26.COV2.S vaccination and SARS-CoV-2 variants. The assay was immunoSEQ multiplex PCR, and TCRdb's table has in-frame clones only and misses some. The sample has around 340,000 clones, approximately 86% seen once. Treatment reported: 19 received Ad26.COV2.S at low or high dose, single or two shots; about 5 received placebo; per-sample allocation not given. Sampling was performed 63 days after the first vaccine or placebo injection. This specimen consisted of peripheral blood, obtained in a trial of Ad26.COV2.S vaccine versus placebo. The receptors were gathered from a person between 18 and 59 years old who received the Ad26.COV2.S COVID-19 vaccine or a placebo.

The rearrangement uses TRBV7-2 and TRBJ1-5; D remains ambiguous. V lost 3 bases and J 4 bases, leaving 7 bases between the germline ends. The CDR3 sequence is 13 residues long. Germline V gene lookup returns CDR1 SGHTA and CDR2 FQGNSA. CDR3 loop: CASSFGINQPQHF. The CDR3 nucleotides are TGTGCCAGCAGCTTTGGGATAAATCAGCCCCAGCATTTT.

The rearrangement joins TRBV6-5 to TRBJ2-3; D is possibly TRBD2 (5 bases). V was shortened by 5 bases and J by 4 bases, with 13 bases between the two germline ends. The CDR3 has 14 amino acids. Per germline, CDR1 MNHEY and CDR2 SVGAGI. DNA of the CDR3: TGTGCCAGCAGTCCCTTGTGGCGGGCAGATACGCAGTATTTT. This codes for CASSPLWRADTQYF.

The CDR3 is CASSLADSLYETQYF. The CDR3 DNA follows: TGCGCCAGCAGCTTGGCCGACTCGTTGTACGAGACCCAGTACTTC. The rearrangement uses TRBV5-1 and TRBJ2-5; no clear D. From germline, CDR1 is SGHRS and CDR2 YFSETQ. This CDR3 is 15 amino acids long. V shed 0 bases and J shed 5 bases, with 14 bases lying between them.

The chain combines TRBV6-5 with TRBJ2-7; D is ambiguous. CDR1 and CDR2 from the germline V gene are MNHEY and SVGAGI. The CDR3 has 15 residues. V lost 5 bases and J 6 bases, leaving 20 bases between the germline ends. CDR3 amino acids: CASSPVAPSKGEQYF. The CDR3 DNA reads TGTGCCAGCAGTCCTGTCGCGCCCTCCAAGGGCGAGCAGTACTTC.

The chain couples TRBV6-2 or TRBV6-3 to TRBJ1-4; D possibly corresponds to TRBD1 (6 bases). CDR1 is MNHEY, CDR2 SVGEGT, per germline. CDR3 length: 17 amino acids. V dropped 6 bases and J dropped 0 bases, with 17 bases sitting between them. The CDR3 region has the DNA TGTGCCAGCAGCGGGTACTGGACAGAAACAACTAATGAAAAACTGTTTTTT. Protein sequence: CASSGYWTETTNEKLFF.

J is TRBJ2-1 and V is TRBV18, with 13 bases lining up with TRBD2. With V trimmed by 3 bases and J by 10 bases, 9 bases remained unmatched. The CDR3 extends over 16 amino acids. Germline assignment: CDR1 KGHSH and CDR2 LQKENI. The CDR3 protein is CASSPRNKGLAGEQFF. CDR3 DNA: TGTGCCAGCTCACCGCGTAACAAGGGACTAGCGGGAGAGCAGTTCTTC.

V is TRBV9 and J is TRBJ1-6; 7 nucleotides line up with TRBD1. The CDR3 sequence is 14 residues long. Germline V lookup: CDR1 SGDLS, CDR2 YYNGEE. J was trimmed by 6 bases and V by 4 bases; bases with no gene match: 4. Here the CDR3 DNA reads TGTGCCAGCAGCAACCGGGACAGTAATTCACCCCTCCACTTT. Amino acids: CASSNRDSNSPLHF.

This sequence joins TRBV19 and TRBJ2-7; 7 nucleotides match TRBD2. The CDR3 loop spans 13 amino acids. Per germline, CDR1 LNHDA and CDR2 SQIVND (reference sequence). With V trimmed by 5 bases and J by 6 bases, 7 bases remained unmatched. CDR3 protein: CASSSQTGGEQYF. The CDR3 DNA reads as TGTGCCAGTAGTTCACAGACGGGAGGCGAGCAGTACTTC.

In this sample, this clone turned up once. The V gene is TRBV7-9, the J gene TRBJ2-1; TRBD1 or TRBD2 may be the D gene (6 bases each). This CDR3 is 16 amino acids long. Germline assignment: CDR1 SEHNR and CDR2 FQNEAQ (reference sequence). Trimming left V 0 bases short and J 4 bases short, with 13 bases between. The CDR3 DNA reads TGTGCCAGCAGCTTAGCGGTCGGGGGCCAATACAATGAGCAGTTCTTC. Protein: CASSLAVGGQYNEQFF.

The J gene is TRBJ1-3, the V gene TRBV28, with 8 bases identical to TRBD1. Unmatched junction bases numbered 13, after V lost 6 bases and J lost 3 bases. CDR1 MDHEN and CDR2 SYDVKM come from the germline V gene. This CDR3 is built from 17 residues. CDR3 sequence: CASRDRVGGLGGNTIYF. CDR3 coding DNA: TGTGCCAGCAGGGACAGGGTTGGAGGTTTGGGTGGAAACACCATATATTTT.

V is TRBV7-6 and J is TRBJ1-5, with TRBD1 identical over 7 bases. Germline loops: CDR1 SGHVS, CDR2 FNYEAQ. The CDR3 length is 16 residues. The V and J ends lost 3 bases and 4 bases, in that order; junction bases with no gene match: 9. The CDR3 DNA is TGTGCCAGCAGCTTGGGTAGTGGGGACAGAAATCAGCCCCAGCATTTT. Its translation: CASSLGSGDRNQPQHF.

The rearrangement links TRBV3-1 (or the pseudogene TRBV3-2) to TRBJ2-1, with TRBD1 matching over 7 bases. With V trimmed by 5 bases and J by 2 bases, 12 bases remained unmatched. This CDR3 is built from 17 residues. Looked up from germline, CDR1 is LGHDT and CDR2 is YNNKEL (reference sequence). The CDR3 DNA reads TGTGCCAGCAGCTCCGCCGCCGGACAGGCGACCTACAATGAGCAGTTCTTC. It codes for CASSSAAGQATYNEQFF.

As regards this clone: The identical CDR3 is also encoded by other nucleotide sequences in the sample. This chain joins TRBV5-1 and TRBJ1-3; D call uncertain. Germline V lookup: CDR1 SGHRS, CDR2 YFSETQ. The CDR3 extends over 14 amino acids. V lost 0 bases to trimming and J lost 1 base, with 5 bases between them. CDR3 region: CASSLEGSGNTIYF. In DNA form, the CDR3 reads TGCGCCAGCAGCTTGGAAGGGTCTGGAAACACCATATATTTT.

This chain links TRBV28 with TRBJ1-4; 7 bases are shared with TRBD1. Trimming took 6 bases from V and 8 from J; bases not matched to a gene: 12. Per germline, CDR1 MDHEN and CDR2 SYDVKM. The CDR3 runs 15 residues. For the CDR3, the DNA is TGTGCCAGCAGCCTAGCGACAGGGCTTCAGGAAAAACTGTTTTTT. Translating gives CASSLATGLQEKLFF.

This clone appeared a single time. The V and J genes are TRBV30 and TRBJ1-5; no clear D gene. This CDR3 is 13 amino acids long. V lost 1 base, J lost 3 bases, and 7 bases lay in between. The germline V gene has CDR1 GTSNPN and CDR2 SVGIG (reference sequence). CDR3 DNA: TGTGCCTGGAGTGGACACAACAATCAGCCCCAGCATTTT. As protein: CAWSGHNNQPQHF.

The sample holds one count of this clone. The chain employs TRBV28 and TRBJ1-1; D ambiguous. Germline CDR1 is MDHEN and CDR2 is SYDVKM. This CDR3 has 12 amino acids. V gave up 3 bases and J gave up 10 bases, with 12 bases separating them. The CDR3 loop is CASSLSPTGAFF. The CDR3 region has the DNA TGTGCCAGCAGTTTGTCTCCTACCGGAGCTTTCTTT.

This chain links TRBV11-2 with TRBJ1-1; D is unresolved. Trimming left V 8 bases short and J 4 bases short, with 8 bases between. The CDR3 covers 11 residues. CDR1 and CDR2 (germline): SGHAT, FQNNGV. In DNA form, the CDR3 reads TGTGCCAGCCCGGGCGGCACTGAAGCTTTCTTT. Its protein product is CASPGGTEAFF.

This chain connects TRBV18 to TRBJ1-5; 7 positions match TRBD1. In germline, CDR1 is KGHSH, CDR2 LQKENI. The CDR3 extends over 16 amino acids. V trimming: 2 bases; J trimming: 9 bases; junction bases outside the gene matches: 13. CDR3 nucleotide sequence: TGTGCCAGCTCACCAGGAGGCATGACAGGGCCTATGCCCCAGCATTTT. This translates into CASSPGGMTGPMPQHF.

This clone showed up just a few times. CDR3: CASRQGPEYEQYF. The DNA for the CDR3 is TGCGCCAGCAGACAGGGACCGGAATACGAGCAGTACTTC. The V and J genes are TRBV5-1 and TRBJ2-7, with D maybe TRBD1 (6 bases). This CDR3 has 13 residues. V was clipped by 5 bases and J by 4 bases, with 13 bases between them. CDR1 is SGHRS, CDR2 YFSETQ, per germline.

The CDR3, as DNA: TGTGCCAGCAGCCCTTTCTATGGCTACACCTTC. It encodes CASSPFYGYTF. The J gene is TRBJ1-2, the V gene TRBV6-2 or TRBV6-3; no definite D call. The CDR3 totals 11 residues. V was trimmed by 6 bases and J by 4 bases, leaving 6 bases between them. In germline, CDR1 is MNHEY, CDR2 SVGEGT.

The chain joins TRBV28 to TRBJ1-2, with D tentatively TRBD1 (6 bases). Germline loops: CDR1 MDHEN, CDR2 SYDVKM. This CDR3 spans 15 amino acids. V was pared by 6 bases and J by 0 bases, with 14 bases between. CDR3 DNA sequence: TGTGCCAGCAGCCCGGGACAACGAACTAACTATGGCTACACCTTC. It specifies CASSPGQRTNYGYTF.

This sequence joins TRBV28 and TRBJ1-2, with D unresolved. Germline V CDR1 and CDR2: MDHEN, SYDVKM. Trimming shortened V by 7 bases and J by 7 bases, and 25 bases separated the two germline ends. CDR3 length equals 16 residues. The CDR3 DNA reads TGTGCCAGCATCTCGGAGGTTACCGGGGTAACTCTTGGCTACACCTTC. Its protein product is CASISEVTGVTLGYTF.

The J gene is TRBJ2-2, the V gene TRBV30; no definite D call. V was pared by 0 bases and J by 6 bases, with 8 bases between. CDR3 length equals 13 residues. In germline, CDR1 is GTSNPN, CDR2 SVGIG (reference sequence). Written as DNA, the CDR3 is TGTGCCTGGAGTGTACTCTTGGCCGGGGAGCTGTTTTTT. Translated, it gives CAWSVLLAGELFF.

This chain's CDR3 is CASSQAEPNNEKLFF. The CDR3 bases are TGTGCCAGCAGCCAAGCCGAACCCAATAATGAAAAACTGTTTTTT. The V and J genes are TRBV3-1 (or the pseudogene TRBV3-2) and TRBJ1-4; D not resolved. The CDR3 has 15 residues. V gave up 1 base and J gave up 4 bases, with 10 bases separating them. Germline V gene lookup returns CDR1 LGHDT and CDR2 YNNKEL (reference sequence).

This sequence joins TRBV5-4 and TRBJ1-1; 9 nucleotides align to TRBD1. The CDR3 length is 15 residues. Germline assignment: CDR1 SGHNT and CDR2 YYREEE (reference sequence). With 3 bases clipped from V and 3 bases from J, the junction kept 6 bases outside the gene matches. CDR3 sequence (DNA): TGTGCCAGCAGCTCCCCGGACAGGGGTTACACTGAAGCTTTCTTT. It yields the protein CASSSPDRGYTEAFF. The whole variable domain, remainder taken from reference TRBV5-4 and TRBJ1-1, is ETGVTQSPTHLIKTRGQQVTLRCSSQSGHNTVSWYQQALGQGPQFIFQYYREEENGRGNFPPRFSGLQFPNYSSELNVNALELDDSALYLCASSSPDRGYTEAFFGQGTRLTVV.